Below, 30 T cell receptor beta chains from the same sample are listed, as sequenced in a study of T cells after yellow fever vaccination. TCRdb itself ran the 5' RACE reads through MiXCR, one entry per CDR3 protein. The table shows 250,000 to 350,000 distinct CDR3 sequences, with 3.5% to 4.5% occurring only once. The sample consisted of PBMCs, taken 15 days after the yellow fever booster vaccination. The receptor set was obtained from a man younger than 30 who received the YFV17D yellow fever vaccine.

This clonotype showed up just a few times. The chain recombines TRBV4-2 with TRBJ2-5; either TRBD1 or TRBD2 may supply D (7 bases each). The CDR3 is made up of 16 amino acids. Germline V gives CDR1 LGHNA, CDR2 YNFKEQ. V was clipped by 1 base and J by 7 bases, with 19 bases between them. The CDR3 coding sequence is TGTGCCAGCAGCCAAGGAGGGGCAGGGGGGGGATGGACCCAGTACTTC. It codes for CASSQGGAGGGWTQYF.

The chain uses TRBV7-2 and TRBJ1-5; D not certain. Germline values: CDR1 SGHTA, CDR2 FQGNSA. The V end was cut by 3 bases, the J end by 0 bases, with 9 bases between. CDR3 length: 15 residues. CDR3 in DNA: TGTGCCAGCAGCTTCGCAAGCCATAGCAATCAGCCCCAGCATTTT. It specifies CASSFASHSNQPQHF. Variable domain in full (rest from reference TRBV7-2 and TRBJ1-5): GAGVSQSPSNKVTEKGKDVELRCDPISGHTALYWYRQSLGQGLEFLIYFQGNSAPDKSGLPSDRFSAERTGGSVSTLTIQRTQQEDSAVYLCASSFASHSNQPQHFGDGTRLSIL.

This clonotype was observed many times. The chain has TRBV7-9 and TRBJ1-2; 7 bases align to TRBD1. J gave up 4 bases and V 4 bases, and 0 bases lay outside the gene matches. CDR3 length: 12 residues. The germline CDR1 and CDR2 sequences are SEHNR and FQNEAQ (reference sequence). The CDR3 loop reads CASSWDSYGYTF. The CDR3 DNA sequence: TGTGCCAGCAGCTGGGACAGCTATGGCTACACCTTC. Full variable domain (remainder filled in from reference TRBV7-9 and TRBJ1-2): DTGVSQNPRHKITKRGQNVTFRCDPISEHNRLYWYRQTLGQGPEFLTYFQNEAQLEKSRLLSDRFSAERPKGSFSTLEIQRTEQGDSAMYLCASSWDSYGYTFGSGTRLTVV.

This clonotype was seen at least ten times. This chain joins TRBV4-1 and TRBJ1-1; tentatively, D is TRBD1 (6 bases). The CDR3 length is 15 residues. Germline V gene lookup returns CDR1 MGHRA and CDR2 YSYEKL. The V end lost 3 bases, the J end lost 0 bases, and 11 bases lay between the germline ends. CDR3 sequence reads: CASSQRGSLNTEAFF. As DNA, the CDR3 is TGCGCCAGCAGCCAGAGGGGGTCCCTGAACACTGAAGCTTTCTTT.

The V gene is TRBV6-5, the J gene TRBJ2-7; TRBD2 might be the D (5 bases). V was clipped by 0 bases and J by 5 bases, with 17 bases between them. This CDR3 has 16 residues. Germline V gives CDR1 MNHEY, CDR2 SVGAGI. In nucleotides, the CDR3 is TGTGCCAGCAGTTACTCGAGCGCGGGCGAGTTTAACGAGCAGTACTTC. It translates to CASSYSSAGEFNEQYF.

This rearrangement joins TRBV20-1 to TRBJ2-3; no clear D gene. The V gene lost 6 bases and the J gene lost 4 bases, with 14 bases spanning the gap. The germline V gene encodes CDR1 DFQATT and CDR2 SNEGSKA (reference sequence). The CDR3 consists of 13 residues. The CDR3 DNA sequence: TGCAGTGCCCCTAACTACGGTGCAGATACGCAGTATTTT. This encodes CSAPNYGADTQYF.

The chain is built from TRBV2 and TRBJ2-5; D tentatively fits TRBD1 or TRBD2 (5 bases each). V was clipped by 7 bases and J by 2 bases, with 17 bases between them. The CDR3 extends over 15 amino acids. Germline CDR1 reads SNHLY; CDR2 reads FYNNEI. The CDR3 DNA is TGTGCCAGCACCAAGGACTGGGGGAGTCAAGAGACCCAGTACTTC. It encodes CASTKDWGSQETQYF.

This clonotype was seen a handful of times. The V and J genes are TRBV12-3 or TRBV12-4 and TRBJ2-7; D is uncertain. The V end was cut by 5 bases, the J end by 3 bases, with 17 bases between. CDR3 length equals 15 residues. DNA for the CDR3: TGTGCCAGCAGTCCACCGGTTAGAAGGAACTACGAGCAGTACTTC. Protein sequence: CASSPPVRRNYEQYF.

This clonotype came up many times. The V and J genes are TRBV5-1 and TRBJ1-1; D ambiguous. V lost 2 bases, J lost 4 bases, and 12 bases lay in between. There are 14 residues in the CDR3. CDR1 SGHRS and CDR2 YFSETQ come from the germline V gene. CDR3 DNA: TGCGCCAGCAGCTTTGGGGTGTTGGGCACTGAAGCTTTCTTT. This codes for CASSFGVLGTEAFF.

The rearrangement links TRBV10-3 to TRBJ2-3; D perhaps matches TRBD2 (6 bases). The V end lost 5 bases, the J end lost 0 bases, and 12 bases lay between the germline ends. CDR3 length: 15 amino acids. Germline CDR1 is ENHRY and CDR2 is SYGVKD. CDR3 amino acids: CAISQTGGSTDTQYF. In DNA, the CDR3 is TGTGCCATCAGTCAGACTGGGGGGAGCACAGATACGCAGTATTTT.

This clonotype was detected ten times or more. The chain employs TRBV7-9 and TRBJ1-1, with D perhaps matching TRBD1 (6 bases). The germline V gene has CDR1 SEHNR and CDR2 FQNEAQ (reference sequence). This CDR3 region has 14 residues. The ends were cut back, 6 bases at V and 5 bases at J, with 16 bases in the middle. CDR3 in amino acids: CASSTGAVPTEAFF. In DNA, the CDR3 is TGTGCCAGCAGTACGGGGGCAGTCCCGACTGAAGCTTTCTTT.

There are many counts of this clonotype. The rearrangement links TRBV6-1 to TRBJ2-7; 7 nucleotides line up with TRBD2. CDR3 length: 18 residues. CDR1 and CDR2 from the germline V gene are MNHNS and SASEGT. The trim removed 2 bases at V and 3 bases at J, leaving 16 bases unmatched. The CDR3 reads CASSERGGWLEGSYEQYV. As DNA, the CDR3 is TGTGCCAGCAGTGAAAGGGGAGGGTGGTTGGAGGGGAGCTACGAGCAGTACGTC.

Comment on this clonotype: A much larger clonotype is one base distant, so this may be a read error. The genes are TRBV6-5 and TRBJ2-3; perhaps TRBD2 as D (5 bases). Germline V lookup: CDR1 MNHEY, CDR2 SVGAGI. The CDR3 contains 14 residues. The CDR3 reads CDSSPWTGTDTQYF. CDR3 DNA sequence: TGTGACAGCAGTCCTTGGACGGGAACAGATACGCAGTATTTT.

The rearrangement joins TRBV4-2 to TRBJ2-4; D may be TRBD2 (6 bases). CDR1 and CDR2 (germline): LGHNA, YNFKEQ. This CDR3 region has 17 residues. V was pared by 6 bases and J by 1 base, with 19 bases between. DNA of the CDR3: TGTGCCAGCAGGCAAACCCTAGCGAGGAGTGCCAAAAACATTCAGTACTTC. Translating gives CASRQTLARSAKNIQYF.

The chain has TRBV12-3 or TRBV12-4 and TRBJ1-1, with 8 bases identical to TRBD1. V dropped 6 bases and J dropped 5; count of bases not matched to a gene: 8. The CDR3 extends over 14 amino acids. The CDR3 protein is CASSKTGGWTEAFF. The CDR3 DNA sequence: TGTGCCAGCAGCAAAACAGGGGGATGGACTGAAGCTTTCTTT.

This clonotype was detected many times. The V and J genes are TRBV6-5 and TRBJ1-2, with 7 bases lining up with TRBD1. V shed 0 bases, J shed 6 bases, and the junction held 4 bases outside the gene matches. Germline-derived CDR1 and CDR2 are MNHEY and SVGAGI. The length of the CDR3 is 14 residues. CDR3 amino acids: CASSYSGGANGYTF. The CDR3 DNA reads TGTGCCAGCAGTTACTCAGGGGGCGCGAATGGCTACACCTTC.

This clonotype was counted between two and nine times. The V and J genes are TRBV27 and TRBJ2-5, with TRBD2 matching over 9 bases. Germline V lookup: CDR1 MNHEY, CDR2 SMNVEV (reference sequence). This CDR3 is built from 14 residues. V was pared by 6 bases and J by 5 bases, with 7 bases of the junction left unmatched. CDR3 region: CASRIAGARETQYF. CDR3 sequence (DNA): TGTGCCAGCAGAATAGCGGGGGCCCGGGAGACCCAGTACTTC.

Many counts were recorded for this clonotype. V and J are TRBV20-1 and TRBJ2-7, with a tentative D call TRBD1 (6 bases). The germline V and J ends were trimmed by 0 bases and 2 bases, with 11 bases remaining between them. Per the germline V gene, CDR1 is DFQATT and CDR2 is SNEGSKA (reference sequence). This CDR3 has 14 amino acids. The CDR3 loop is CSARDPGDPYEQYV. CDR3 coding DNA: TGCAGTGCTAGAGACCCAGGGGACCCCTACGAGCAGTACGTC.

This clonotype occurred many times. The chain links TRBV7-2 to TRBJ1-1; D may be TRBD1 (5 bases). The germline V gene encodes CDR1 SGHTA and CDR2 FQGNSA. The CDR3 sequence is 14 residues long. The V gene lost 2 bases and the J gene lost 5 bases, with 12 bases spanning the gap. Here the CDR3 DNA reads TGTGCCAGCAGCTTATGGGGGAGGAATACTGAAGCTTTCTTT. Translation gives CASSLWGRNTEAFF.

This clonotype was recorded at least ten times. This rearrangement joins TRBV10-2 to TRBJ2-1; 11 positions match TRBD2. Losses at the gene ends were 2 bases for V and 9 bases for J; bases not matched to a gene: 9. This CDR3 region has 16 residues. Germline CDR1 WSHSY, CDR2 SAAADI. CDR3 sequence reads: CASSEATSGGLGEQFF. Written as DNA, the CDR3 is TGCGCCAGCAGTGAGGCAACTAGCGGGGGTCTCGGTGAGCAGTTCTTC.

This clonotype was observed many times. The rearrangement joins TRBV7-9 to TRBJ1-2; D ambiguous. The CDR3 contains 15 residues. The V and J ends lost 1 base and 4 bases respectively, with 13 bases between them. In germline, CDR1 is SEHNR, CDR2 FQNEAQ (reference sequence). CDR3 in amino acids: CASSLVRQLAYGYTF. In DNA, the CDR3 is TGTGCCAGCAGCTTAGTCAGGCAGTTGGCCTATGGCTACACCTTC.

The chain employs TRBV9 and TRBJ1-4, with D hard to call. The CDR3 runs 13 residues. Germline-derived CDR1 and CDR2 are SGDLS and YYNGEE. The germline V and J ends were trimmed by 0 bases and 12 bases, with 12 bases remaining between them. The CDR3: CASSVEGLRELFF. The DNA for the CDR3 is TGTGCCAGCAGCGTAGAAGGACTTCGGGAACTGTTTTTT.

This clonotype was observed at least ten times. V gene TRBV4-3 combines with J gene TRBJ2-1; 8 nucleotides line up with TRBD2. The V gene's germline CDR1 is LGHNA and CDR2 YSLEER. The length of the CDR3 is 14 residues. V gave up 0 bases and J gave up 8 bases; unmatched junction bases: 3. The CDR3 sequence: CASSQDPSGHEQFF. DNA for the CDR3: TGCGCCAGCAGCCAAGATCCTAGCGGGCATGAGCAGTTCTTC.

This clonotype was detected many times. This chain connects TRBV7-3 to TRBJ1-1, with D uncertain. The CDR3 has 14 residues. Germline V gene sequence: CDR1 SGHTA, CDR2 FQGTGA. V shed 5 bases and J shed 3 bases, with 13 bases lying between them. CDR3: CASSPKPEYTEAFF. The CDR3 nucleotides read TGTGCCAGCAGCCCAAAGCCCGAGTACACTGAAGCTTTCTTT.

At least ten counts were recorded for this clonotype. This sequence joins TRBV7-8 and TRBJ2-1; a possible D gene is TRBD1 (6 bases). Germline CDR1 is SGHVS and CDR2 is FQNEAQ. Trimming left V 5 bases short and J 5 bases short, with 19 bases between. This CDR3 has 16 residues. The CDR3 nucleotides are TGTGCCAGCAGCCCGGGGTTTGGGGACAAGAACAATGAGCAGTTCTTC. This gives the protein CASSPGFGDKNNEQFF.

This clonotype came up many times. The J gene is TRBJ1-5, the V gene TRBV4-3, with no clear D. Trimming cost V 0 bases and J 1 base, with 13 bases left between them. Germline loops: CDR1 LGHNA, CDR2 YSLEER. The CDR3 extends over 17 amino acids. The CDR3 protein is CASSQDYRGGSNQPQHF. The CDR3 region has the DNA TGCGCCAGCAGCCAAGACTATCGGGGAGGGAGCAATCAGCCCCAGCATTTT.

The rearrangement uses TRBV7-3 and TRBJ2-6; D not certain. The CDR3 loop spans 17 amino acids. V lost 0 bases and J lost 0, with 9 bases in between. Germline loops: CDR1 SGHTA, CDR2 FQGTGA. The CDR3 protein is CASSLTPVSSGANVLTF. For the CDR3, the DNA is TGTGCCAGCAGCTTAACTCCAGTAAGCTCTGGGGCCAACGTCCTGACTTTC.

This clonotype was picked up a small number of times. V is TRBV29-1 and J is TRBJ2-7; 8 nucleotides line up with TRBD1. The CDR3 extends over 13 amino acids. V shed 3 bases and J 1 base; nucleotides not matched to a gene: 2. Germline CDR1 and CDR2: SQVTM and ANQGSEA. The CDR3 bases are TGCAGCGTTGACGGACAGGGTTCCTACGAGCAGTACGTC. The encoded protein is CSVDGQGSYEQYV.

This chain uses TRBV7-3 with TRBJ2-2; D unresolved. The CDR3 runs to 16 residues. Trimming removed 5 bases at V and 0 bases at J, with 13 bases between. The germline V gene encodes CDR1 SGHTA and CDR2 FQGTGA. The CDR3 sequence: CASSPPGMTNTGELFF. In DNA form, the CDR3 reads TGTGCCAGCAGCCCACCTGGTATGACGAACACCGGGGAGCTGTTTTTT.

This clonotype appeared a few times. V gene TRBV7-2 combines with J gene TRBJ1-6; D gene ambiguous. Between the trimmed V and J ends, which lost 4 bases and 7 bases, there was a span of 5 bases. The CDR3 runs to 12 residues. The germline V gene encodes CDR1 SGHTA and CDR2 FQGNSA. The CDR3 coding sequence is TGTGCCAGCAGCTACATCAATTCACCCCTCCACTTT. Encoded protein: CASSYINSPLHF. The full variable domain, rest sourced from reference TRBV7-2 and TRBJ1-6, is GAGVSQSPSNKVTEKGKDVELRCDPISGHTALYWYRQSLGQGLEFLIYFQGNSAPDKSGLPSDRFSAERTGGSVSTLTIQRTQQEDSAVYLCASSYINSPLHFGNGTRLTVT.